The source of this TCR beta chain is a study of vaccination and CD4 T cells after COVID-19. Notes on this clonotype: The antigen remains unidentified.

The assay that was used to sequence DNA from cultured CD4+ T cells was the Oncomine TCR Beta short-read assay. Using its own MiXCR run on the PCR reads, TCRdb lists one record per CDR3 protein. The sample lists some 15,000 distinct CDR3 sequences; about 48% were seen once. Treatment described: roughly 10-day PBMC culture with coronavirus spike peptide pools or control peptides (ViraFEST assay). The CDR3 has 15 residues. Per germline, CDR1 SGHTA and CDR2 FQGTGA. V shed 5 bases, J shed 8 bases, and the junction held 8 bases outside the gene matches. This sample comprised CD4+ T cells from blood, cultured in vitro, obtained before SARS-CoV-2 vaccination. The origin of this receptor is a human donor who had recovered from COVID-19. The chain joins TRBV7-3 to TRBJ2-1, with 11 bases that match TRBD1. The CDR3 sequence: CASSQRTGGLDEQFF. CDR3 sequence (DNA): TGTGCCAGCAGCCAACGGACAGGGGGCCTGGATGAGCAGTTCTTC.